A selection of T cell receptor beta chains follows, all from one sample in a study of beta chain features in type 1 diabetes. TCRdb's copy holds only in-frame clones and misses some; the assay was immunoSEQ multiplex PCR. The sample has 150,000 to 200,000 clones, around 8.3% seen once. The sample taken for sequencing was central memory CD4+ T cells from blood. The origin of the receptors is a woman under 30 with type 1 diabetes. Both conserved end residues are part of each CDR3. A D gene is named only where the DNA matches it firmly. For some rows the clone size is stated as once, few or many, or as a class when expanded; others skip it.

d_call j_call clone_size v_call cdr3_aa cdr3_nt
- TRBJ2-3 few TRBV2 CASSEQADTQYF TGTGCCAGCAGTGAGCAGGCAGATACGCAGTATTTT
TRBD1 TRBJ1-5 few TRBV7-6 CASSPDYRQGMQPQHF TGTGCCAGCAGCCCCGATTATAGACAGGGAATGCAGCCCCAGCATTTT
TRBD2 TRBJ2-5 few TRBV18 CASSPRGGRETQYF TGTGCCAGCTCACCTCGGGGGGGCAGAGAGACCCAGTACTTC
TRBD2 TRBJ2-3 - TRBV7-8 CASSLIGGRAGTDTQYF TGTGCCAGCAGCTTAATAGGCGGGAGGGCCGGGACAGATACGCAGTATTTT
TRBD2 TRBJ2-3 few TRBV5-1 CASSFGTSGRAGIDTQYF TGCGCCAGCAGCTTCGGGACTAGCGGGAGGGCCGGGATAGATACGCAGTATTTT
- TRBJ2-1 - TRBV9 CASSSLYGEQFF TGTGCCAGCAGCTCGCTTTACGGTGAGCAGTTCTTC
- TRBJ2-1 - TRBV4-3 CASSQDLQTRGYNEQFF TGCGCCAGCAGCCAAGATCTACAGACTAGGGGATACAATGAGCAGTTCTTC
TRBD2 TRBJ2-7 few TRBV5-1 CASSSKLAGGPDEQYF TGCGCCAGCAGCTCGAAACTAGCGGGAGGGCCAGACGAGCAGTACTTC
- TRBJ2-7 - TRBV7-2 CASRGGRPISYEQYF TGTGCCAGCAGAGGTGGGAGGCCAATCTCCTACGAGCAGTACTTC
- TRBJ1-2 few TRBV29-1 CSVASGGLGYTF TGCAGCGTTGCCTCCGGGGGGCTAGGCTACACCTTC
- TRBJ2-5 - TRBV11-2 CASSQLEGETQYF TGTGCCAGCAGCCAGCTGGAGGGAGAGACCCAGTACTTC
TRBD2 TRBJ2-1 - TRBV4-1 CASSQSNGGYPYNEQFF TGCGCCAGCAGCCAATCTAACGGGGGGTATCCCTACAATGAGCAGTTCTTC
- TRBJ1-2 - TRBV7-2 CASSLGVWRMSYTF TGTGCCAGCAGCTTGGGAGTTTGGAGAATGAGCTACACCTTC
- TRBJ1-6 few TRBV6-1 CASSSDLGSPLHF TGTGCCAGCAGTTCGGACTTGGGGTCACCCCTCCACTTT
- TRBJ2-6 few TRBV11-2 CASAGDRGANVLTF TGTGCCAGCGCAGGGGATAGAGGGGCCAACGTCCTGACTTTC
- TRBJ1-1 few TRBV5-5 CASGAGVEAFF TGTGCCAGTGGGGCAGGGGTAGAAGCTTTCTTT
- TRBJ1-1 - TRBV19 CASSMQGRGTEAFF TGTGCCAGTAGTATGCAGGGTCGCGGCACTGAAGCTTTCTTT
- TRBJ2-7 few TRBV7-2 CASSFKADDSYEQYF TGTGCCAGCAGCTTTAAAGCGGACGACTCCTACGAGCAGTACTTC
- TRBJ2-7 few TRBV30 CAWRPPGGSTYEQYF TGTGCCTGGAGACCACCCGGCGGATCCACCTACGAGCAGTACTTC
- TRBJ2-1 few TRBV11-3 CASSPDSFYNEQFF TGTGCCAGCAGCCCGGACAGTTTCTACAATGAGCAGTTCTTC
TRBD2 TRBJ2-5 few TRBV23-1 CASSRPGVAGQETQYF TGCGCCAGCAGTCGGCCCGGTGTAGCGGGACAAGAGACCCAGTACTTC
- TRBJ2-7 few TRBV2 CASSVEAGYEQYF TGTGCCAGCAGTGTGGAAGCGGGCTACGAGCAGTACTTC
TRBD2 TRBJ2-7 few TRBV5-1 CASSFSGRGEQYF TGCGCCAGCAGCTTTAGCGGGAGGGGCGAGCAGTACTTC
- TRBJ2-3 - TRBV7-8 CASSPRKTQYF TGTGCCAGCAGCCCGCGCAAGACGCAGTATTTT
- TRBJ1-1 - TRBV10-3 CAISASNTEAFF TGTGCCATCAGTGCATCGAACACTGAAGCTTTCTTT
- TRBJ1-2 many TRBV29-1 CSVLGGGNYGYTF TGCAGCGTCCTAGGGGGTGGTAACTATGGCTACACCTTC
- TRBJ2-7 few TRBV6-6 CASTGDPRYEQYF TGTGCCAGCACCGGAGACCCACGCTACGAGCAGTACTTC
TRBD1 TRBJ2-3 - TRBV25-1 CASRGTGASTDTQYF TGTGCCAGCAGGGGGACAGGCGCTAGCACAGATACGCAGTATTTT
TRBD1 TRBJ1-2 - TRBV5-6 CASSPTGGEDYGYTF TGTGCCAGCAGCCCGACAGGGGGCGAGGACTATGGCTACACCTTC
TRBD1 TRBJ1-2 - TRBV28 CASSPTGKGYGYTF TGTGCCAGCAGCCCGACAGGGAAAGGCTATGGCTACACCTTC
TRBD2 TRBJ2-1 - TRBV19 CASSIDLSGRPRGRFF TGTGCCAGTAGTATAGATCTTAGCGGGAGGCCTAGGGGGCGTTTCTTC
TRBD2 TRBJ2-5 - TRBV28 CASSFTSGRREETQYF TGTGCCAGCAGTTTTACTAGCGGGAGGCGCGAAGAGACCCAGTACTTC
TRBD2 TRBJ2-2 few TRBV11-3 CASSARAGGTGELFF TGTGCCAGCAGCGCACGAGCGGGGGGGACCGGGGAGCTGTTTTTT
- TRBJ2-6 few TRBV5-4 CASSLYYGGRSSGANVLTF TGTGCCAGCAGCTTGTATTATGGGGGCCGGAGCTCTGGGGCCAACGTCCTGACTTTC
TRBD1 TRBJ1-2 few TRBV6-4 CASDRDFYGYTF TGTGCCAGCGACAGGGACTTCTATGGCTACACCTTC
- TRBJ2-7 few TRBV7-9 CASSLGVGDEQYF TGTGCCAGCAGCTTAGGGGTAGGGGACGAGCAGTACTTC
- TRBJ1-2 - TRBV5-1 CASSLGQTQGYTF TGCGCCAGCAGCTTGGGACAGACCCAGGGCTACACCTTC
- TRBJ2-1 - TRBV11-2 CASSLESGANEQFF TGTGCCAGCAGCTTAGAATCAGGGGCAAATGAGCAGTTCTTC
TRBD2 TRBJ2-1 - TRBV6-5 CASSYRRGEQFF TGTGCCAGCAGTTACCGGCGGGGGGAGCAGTTCTTC
TRBD1 TRBJ1-1 - TRBV10-3 CASSYSGGYTEAFF TGTGCCAGCAGTTACTCAGGGGGGTACACTGAAGCTTTCTTT
- TRBJ2-5 few TRBV4-3 CASGRVGEVETQYF TGCGCCAGCGGCCGCGTAGGGGAGGTGGAGACCCAGTACTTC
- TRBJ1-5 few TRBV4-2 CASSPDSNNQPQHF TGTGCCAGCAGCCCGGACAGCAACAATCAGCCCCAGCATTTT
TRBD1 TRBJ2-1 - TRBV6-4 CASSITGAGEQFF TGTGCCAGCAGCATAACAGGGGCGGGTGAGCAGTTCTTC
TRBD2 TRBJ2-5 few TRBV7-2 CASSLMGLAKETQYF TGTGCCAGCAGCTTAATGGGACTAGCAAAAGAGACCCAGTACTTC
- TRBJ2-3 few TRBV5-1 CASERVSGTDTQYF TGCGCCAGCGAGCGGGTTTCGGGCACAGATACGCAGTATTTT
TRBD1 TRBJ1-2 few TRBV28 CASRGQGDGYGYTF TGTGCCAGCAGAGGACAGGGGGATGGCTATGGCTACACCTTC
TRBD2 TRBJ2-1 few TRBV7-2 CASSSLAGINNEQFF TGTGCCAGCAGCTCACTAGCGGGCATTAACAATGAGCAGTTCTTC
TRBD2 TRBJ2-3 - TRBV4-3 CASSQGEGLAGGETQYF TGCGCCAGCAGCCAAGGAGAGGGACTAGCGGGGGGAGAAACGCAGTATTTT
- TRBJ1-2 - TRBV2 CASSEQGGNGYTF TGTGCCAGCAGTGAACAGGGAGGGAATGGCTACACCTTC
TRBD2 TRBJ2-3 - TRBV19 CASKLAGVTTDTQYF TGTGCCAGCAAACTAGCGGGGGTTACCACAGATACGCAGTATTTT
- TRBJ2-5 few TRBV7-2 CASSLGGTQETQYF TGTGCCAGCAGCTTAGGCGGCACCCAAGAGACCCAGTACTTC
- TRBJ2-5 few TRBV6-6 CATTGTSETQYF TGTGCCACCACAGGAACTTCGGAGACCCAGTACTTC
- TRBJ2-1 many TRBV7-9 CASSLSFSYNEQFF TGTGCCAGCAGCTTATCTTTCTCCTACAATGAGCAGTTCTTC
- TRBJ2-7 - TRBV25-1 CASRGRNSYEQYF TGTGCCAGCCGAGGGCGGAACTCCTACGAGCAGTACTTC
- TRBJ2-1 few TRBV18 CASSPTGSREQFF TGTGCCAGCTCACCGACTGGCTCGAGGGAGCAGTTCTTC
- TRBJ1-3 few TRBV4-3 CASSQVDSGNTIYF TGCGCCAGCAGCCAAGTTGACAGCGGAAACACCATATATTTT
- TRBJ1-5 few TRBV28 CASKTRVIRNQPQHF TGTGCCAGCAAAACGAGGGTTATTAGGAATCAGCCCCAGCATTTT
- TRBJ2-7 - TRBV19 CASSTQSGVSEQYF TGTGCCAGTAGTACCCAATCAGGGGTAAGCGAGCAGTACTTC
TRBD2 TRBJ2-1 few TRBV4-3 CASSQLGLATNEQFF TGCGCCAGCAGCCAGTTGGGACTAGCCACCAATGAGCAGTTCTTC
TRBD1 TRBJ2-5 - TRBV29-1 CSVRLGDRGSGTQYF TGCAGCGTTAGACTCGGGGACAGGGGGTCAGGGACCCAGTACTTC